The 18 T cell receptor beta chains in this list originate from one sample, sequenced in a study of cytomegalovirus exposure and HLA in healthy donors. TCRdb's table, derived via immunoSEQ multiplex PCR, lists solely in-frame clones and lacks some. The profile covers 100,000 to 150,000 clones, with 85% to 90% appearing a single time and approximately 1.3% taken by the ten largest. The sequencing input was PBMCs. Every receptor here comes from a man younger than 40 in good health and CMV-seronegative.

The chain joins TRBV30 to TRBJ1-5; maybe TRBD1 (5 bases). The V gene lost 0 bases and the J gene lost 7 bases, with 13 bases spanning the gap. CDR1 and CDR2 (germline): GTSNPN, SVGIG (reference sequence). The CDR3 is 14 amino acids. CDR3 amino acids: CAWSVLGVGQPQHF. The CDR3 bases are TGTGCCTGGAGTGTCTTAGGGGTCGGACAGCCCCAGCATTTT.

The CDR3 DNA is TGTGCCAGCAGCTTAATCGAGCTAGGCTACGAGCAGTACTTC. This gives the protein CASSLIELGYEQYF. The V call is TRBV11-2, the J call TRBJ2-7, with D hard to call. V dropped 2 bases and J dropped 3 bases, with 11 bases sitting between them. The CDR3 has 14 residues. Germline CDR1 SGHAT, CDR2 FQNNGV.

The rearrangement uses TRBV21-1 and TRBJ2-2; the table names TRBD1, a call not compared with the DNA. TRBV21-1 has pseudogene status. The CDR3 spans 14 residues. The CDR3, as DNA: TGTGCCAGCCTACAGGGCAATAACACCGGGGAGCTGTTTTTT. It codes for CASLQGNNTGELFF.

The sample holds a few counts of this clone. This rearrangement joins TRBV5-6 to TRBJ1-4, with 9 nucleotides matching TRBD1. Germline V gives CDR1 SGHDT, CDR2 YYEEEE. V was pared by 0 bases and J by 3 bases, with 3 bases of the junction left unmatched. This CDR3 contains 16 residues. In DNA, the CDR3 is TGTGCCAGCAGCTTGGACAGGGGGCGGCCTAATGAAAAACTGTTTTTT. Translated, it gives CASSLDRGRPNEKLFF.

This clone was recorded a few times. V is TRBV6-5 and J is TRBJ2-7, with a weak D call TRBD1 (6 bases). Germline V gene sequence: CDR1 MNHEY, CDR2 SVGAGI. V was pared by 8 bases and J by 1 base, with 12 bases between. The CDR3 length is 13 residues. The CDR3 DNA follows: TGTGCCAGCCTGTCAGGGGTGTCCTACGAGCAGTACTTC. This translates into CASLSGVSYEQYF.

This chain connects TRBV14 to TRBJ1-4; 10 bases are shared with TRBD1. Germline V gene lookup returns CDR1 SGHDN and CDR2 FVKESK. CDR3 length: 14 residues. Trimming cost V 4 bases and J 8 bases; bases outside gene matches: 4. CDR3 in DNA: TGTGCCAGCAGCCTGACAGGGGGCAGAGAAAAACTGTTTTTT. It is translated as CASSLTGGREKLFF.

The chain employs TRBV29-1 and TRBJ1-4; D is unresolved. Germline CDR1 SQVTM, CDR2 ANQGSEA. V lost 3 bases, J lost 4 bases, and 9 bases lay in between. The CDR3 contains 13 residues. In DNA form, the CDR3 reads TGCAGCGTTGAGCCAAGAGATAATGAAAAACTGTTTTTT. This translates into CSVEPRDNEKLFF.

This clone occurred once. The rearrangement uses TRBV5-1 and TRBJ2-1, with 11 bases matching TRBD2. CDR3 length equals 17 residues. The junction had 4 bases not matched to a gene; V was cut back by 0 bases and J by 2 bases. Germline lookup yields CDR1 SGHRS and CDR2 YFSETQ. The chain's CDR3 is CASSLALAGGTYNEQFF. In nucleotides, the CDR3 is TGCGCCAGCAGCTTGGCTCTAGCGGGAGGAACCTACAATGAGCAGTTCTTC.

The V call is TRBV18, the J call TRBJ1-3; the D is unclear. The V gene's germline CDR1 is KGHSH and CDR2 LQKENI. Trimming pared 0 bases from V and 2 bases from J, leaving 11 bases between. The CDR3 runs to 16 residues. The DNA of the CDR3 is TGTGCCAGCTCACCACCCACCTGGGAGGCTGGAAACACCATATATTTT. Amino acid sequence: CASSPPTWEAGNTIYF.

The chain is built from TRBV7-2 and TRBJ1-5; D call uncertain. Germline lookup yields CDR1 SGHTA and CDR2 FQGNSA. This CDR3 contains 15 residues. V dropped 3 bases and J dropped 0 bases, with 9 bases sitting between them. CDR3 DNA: TGTGCCAGCAGCTTGTTGAGGAATAGCAATCAGCCCCAGCATTTT. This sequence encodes CASSLLRNSNQPQHF.

CDR3 loop: CASSQEPGSEAFF. As DNA, the CDR3 is TGCGCCAGCAGCCAAGAGCCGGGATCTGAAGCTTTCTTT. V is TRBV4-3 and J is TRBJ1-1; D gene ambiguous. Looked up from germline, CDR1 is LGHNA and CDR2 is YSLEER. The CDR3 is 13 residues long. With 0 bases removed from V and 6 bases from J, the gap between germline ends came to 8 bases.

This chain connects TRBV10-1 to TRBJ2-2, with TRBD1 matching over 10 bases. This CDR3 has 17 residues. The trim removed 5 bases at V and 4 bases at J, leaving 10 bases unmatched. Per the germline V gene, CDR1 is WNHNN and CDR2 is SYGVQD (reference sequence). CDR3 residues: CASSYRAGQGSTGELFF. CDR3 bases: TGCGCCAGCAGTTACCGGGCGGGACAGGGGTCCACCGGGGAGCTGTTTTTT.

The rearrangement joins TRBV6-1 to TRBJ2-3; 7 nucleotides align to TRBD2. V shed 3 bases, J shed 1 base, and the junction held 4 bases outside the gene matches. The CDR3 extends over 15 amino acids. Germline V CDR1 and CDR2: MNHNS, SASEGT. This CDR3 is CASSESSGRTDTQYF. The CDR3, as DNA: TGTGCCAGCAGTGAGTCTAGCGGACGCACAGATACGCAGTATTTT.

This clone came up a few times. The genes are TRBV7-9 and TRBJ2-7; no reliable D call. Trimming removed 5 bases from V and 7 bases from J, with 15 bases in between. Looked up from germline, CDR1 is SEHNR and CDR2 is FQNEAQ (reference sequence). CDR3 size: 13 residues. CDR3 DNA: TGTGCCAGCAGCCGCCTATTTCCTGATGAGCAGTACTTC. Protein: CASSRLFPDEQYF.

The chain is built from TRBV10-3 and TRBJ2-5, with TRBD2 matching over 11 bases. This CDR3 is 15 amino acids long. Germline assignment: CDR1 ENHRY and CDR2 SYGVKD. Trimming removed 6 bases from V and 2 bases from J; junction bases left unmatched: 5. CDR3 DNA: TGTGCCATCAGCCCGGGACTAGCGGAACAAGAGACCCAGTACTTC. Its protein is CAISPGLAEQETQYF.

The CDR3 protein is CASSLAYPSGSGANVLTF. CDR3 nucleotides: TGCGCCAGCAGCTTGGCCTACCCTAGCGGCTCTGGGGCCAACGTCCTGACTTTC. The V call is TRBV5-1, the J call TRBJ2-6, with TRBD2 identical over 7 bases. Germline loops: CDR1 SGHRS, CDR2 YFSETQ. The CDR3 is 18 residues long. The V and J ends lost 0 bases and 0 bases, in that order; junction bases with no gene match: 6. Filled out from reference TRBV5-1 and TRBJ2-6, the complete variable domain reads KAGVTQTPRYLIKTRGQQVTLSCSPISGHRSVSWYQQTPGQGLQFLFEYFSETQRNKGNFPGRFSGRQFSNSRSEMNVSTLELGDSALYLCASSLAYPSGSGANVLTFGAGSRLTVL.

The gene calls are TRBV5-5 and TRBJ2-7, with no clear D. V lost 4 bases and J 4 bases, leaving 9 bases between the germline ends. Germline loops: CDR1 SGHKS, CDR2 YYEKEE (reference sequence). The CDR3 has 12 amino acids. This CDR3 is CASSLQFYEQYF. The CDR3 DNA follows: TGTGCCAGCAGCCTGCAGTTTTACGAGCAGTACTTC.

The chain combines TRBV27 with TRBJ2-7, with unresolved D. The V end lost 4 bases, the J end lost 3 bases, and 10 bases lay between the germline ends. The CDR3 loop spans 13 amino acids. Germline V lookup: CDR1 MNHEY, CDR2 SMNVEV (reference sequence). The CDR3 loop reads CASSSGPLYEQYF. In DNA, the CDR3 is TGTGCCAGCAGTTCAGGCCCTCTCTACGAGCAGTACTTC.